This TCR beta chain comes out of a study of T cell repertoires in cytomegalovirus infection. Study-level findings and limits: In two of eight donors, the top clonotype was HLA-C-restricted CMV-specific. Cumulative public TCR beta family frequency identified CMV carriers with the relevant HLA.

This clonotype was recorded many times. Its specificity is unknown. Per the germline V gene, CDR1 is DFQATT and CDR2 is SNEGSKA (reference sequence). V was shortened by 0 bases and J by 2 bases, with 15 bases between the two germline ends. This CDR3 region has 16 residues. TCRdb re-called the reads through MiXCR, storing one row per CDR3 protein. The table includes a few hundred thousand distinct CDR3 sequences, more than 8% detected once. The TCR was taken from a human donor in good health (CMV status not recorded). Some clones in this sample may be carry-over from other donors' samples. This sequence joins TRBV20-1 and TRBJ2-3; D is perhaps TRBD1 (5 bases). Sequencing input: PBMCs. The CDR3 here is CSARDAGAGNTDTQYF. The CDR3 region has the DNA TGCAGTGCTAGAGATGCTGGGGCAGGGAACACAGATACGCAGTATTTT.